Below, 7 T cell receptor beta chains from the same sample are listed, as sequenced in a study of T-cell reconstitution after alpha-beta-depleted transplantation in children. This sample's TCRbeta library carried unique molecular identifier barcodes. In TCRdb, the PCR reads were re-called with MiXCR into one record per CDR3 protein. The sample includes around 450,000 distinct CDR3 sequences, roughly a tenth of them seen just once. The starting material was PBMCs, obtained before TCRalphabeta/CD19-depleted stem cell transplant. The receptors stem from a child aged 2-15 years with inherited bone marrow failure, due to receive a stem cell transplant.

For this clonotype: Without the conserved terminal phenylalanine or tryptophan, this CDR3 likely stems from a read error. The chain couples TRBV6-1 to TRBJ1-4; a possible D gene is TRBD1 (5 bases). The CDR3 is made up of 16 amino acids. Germline V gene sequence: CDR1 MNHNS, CDR2 SASEGT. V was pared by 4 bases and J by 2 bases, with 14 bases between. CDR3 sequence (DNA): TGTGCCAGCAGTGGCCGGGACGCCGTTACTAATGAAAAACTGTTTATT. It yields the protein CASSGRDAVTNEKLFI.

This clonotype has at least ten counts. In DNA, the CDR3 is TGCGCCAGCAGCTTGGGCCGGGACGGTTACTATGGCTACACCTTC. Its protein product is CASSLGRDGYYGYTF. This chain connects TRBV5-1 to TRBJ1-2; perhaps TRBD1 as D (5 bases). The CDR3 runs 15 residues. CDR1 is SGHRS, CDR2 YFSETQ, per germline. Deletions cut 0 bases from V and 3 bases from J, with 12 bases between.

This clonotype occurred a few times. This sequence joins TRBV28 and TRBJ1-3; D is undetermined. This CDR3 has 12 amino acids. Deletions cut 9 bases from V and 4 bases from J, with 10 bases between. Per germline, CDR1 MDHEN and CDR2 SYDVKM. This chain's CDR3 is CASRSSGNTIYF. DNA of the CDR3: TGTGCCAGTAGGTCGTCCGGAAACACCATATATTTT.

CDR3 DNA sequence: TGTGCCAGCAGCTTACTTTCCAGCGGGGCCTACGAGCAGTACTTC. The encoded protein is CASSLLSSGAYEQYF. The chain carries TRBV7-2 and TRBJ2-7; 7 bases match TRBD2. Germline V gene data show CDR1 as SGHTA and CDR2 as FQGNSA. There are 15 residues in the CDR3. The trim removed 2 bases at V and 2 bases at J, leaving 6 bases unmatched.

The rearrangement joins TRBV6-2 or TRBV6-3 to TRBJ2-7; possible D gene TRBD2, 5 bases. Germline V gene lookup returns CDR1 MNHEY and CDR2 SVGEGT. V lost 2 bases to trimming and J lost 12 bases, with 14 bases between them. There are 12 residues in the CDR3. The CDR3 DNA sequence: TGTGCCAGCAGTTACCCCGACCCGAGGGCGTACTTC. Translated, it gives CASSYPDPRAYF.

This clonotype was observed many times. The genes are TRBV5-1 and TRBJ2-7; D remains ambiguous. This CDR3 is built from 17 residues. Germline lookup yields CDR1 SGHRS and CDR2 YFSETQ. Trimming removed 5 bases at V and 0 bases at J, with 21 bases between. In DNA form, the CDR3 reads TGCGCCAGCAGGCAGGCCGCGTTCAATTTCGGCTCCTACGAGCAGTACTTC. Amino acids: CASRQAAFNFGSYEQYF. The whole variable domain, filled in from reference TRBV5-1 and TRBJ2-7, reads KAGVTQTPRYLIKTRGQQVTLSCSPISGHRSVSWYQQTPGQGLQFLFEYFSETQRNKGNFPGRFSGRQFSNSRSEMNVSTLELGDSALYLCASRQAAFNFGSYEQYFGPGTRLTVT.

This clonotype showed up many times. The CDR3 nucleotides are TGTGCCAGCAGCTTAGTATGGGGGACTAGCTACGAGCAGTACTTC. Amino acid sequence: CASSLVWGTSYEQYF. The rearrangement links TRBV7-9 to TRBJ2-7; 8 bases are a match to TRBD2. Looked up from germline, CDR1 is SEHNR and CDR2 is FQNEAQ (reference sequence). J gave up 3 bases and V 1 base, and 5 bases lay outside the gene matches. This CDR3 is 15 amino acids long.